This TCR beta chain was sequenced for a study of T cells in Graves' hyperthyroidism and ophthalmopathy. Findings of the study overall: Most thyroid clonotypes expanded above 0.001 were also detected in blood. Ophthalmopathy was told apart from stable hyperthyroidism by a 13 V-J model.

The TCR beta CDR3 regions underwent amplification using RNA transcripts as the source. The TCR CDR3 first-round RT-PCR relied on the HTBI primer set. TCRdb re-analysed the multiplex PCR reads in MiXCR, keeping a single row per CDR3 protein. The sample yields under 700,000 distinct CDR3 sequences, more than 45% seen once. With regard to this clonotype: Its antigen is undetermined.

Researchers defined stable Graves' hyperthyroidism as no ophthalmopathy progression within 18 months. What was sequenced was peripheral blood or thyroid tissue (not recorded which). The receptor's source is a woman aged 18 to 35 with Graves' hyperthyroidism.

The CDR3 is CASSGLDSPAGNTIYF. In DNA, the CDR3 is TGTGCCAGCAGCGGACTGGACAGTCCCGCTGGAAACACCATATATTTT. The chain uses TRBV11-1 and TRBJ1-3; TRBD1 is a possible D gene (6 bases). CDR1 is SGHAT, CDR2 FQDESV, per germline (reference sequence). The CDR3 consists of 16 residues. Trimming removed 5 bases from V and 2 bases from J, with 16 bases in between.